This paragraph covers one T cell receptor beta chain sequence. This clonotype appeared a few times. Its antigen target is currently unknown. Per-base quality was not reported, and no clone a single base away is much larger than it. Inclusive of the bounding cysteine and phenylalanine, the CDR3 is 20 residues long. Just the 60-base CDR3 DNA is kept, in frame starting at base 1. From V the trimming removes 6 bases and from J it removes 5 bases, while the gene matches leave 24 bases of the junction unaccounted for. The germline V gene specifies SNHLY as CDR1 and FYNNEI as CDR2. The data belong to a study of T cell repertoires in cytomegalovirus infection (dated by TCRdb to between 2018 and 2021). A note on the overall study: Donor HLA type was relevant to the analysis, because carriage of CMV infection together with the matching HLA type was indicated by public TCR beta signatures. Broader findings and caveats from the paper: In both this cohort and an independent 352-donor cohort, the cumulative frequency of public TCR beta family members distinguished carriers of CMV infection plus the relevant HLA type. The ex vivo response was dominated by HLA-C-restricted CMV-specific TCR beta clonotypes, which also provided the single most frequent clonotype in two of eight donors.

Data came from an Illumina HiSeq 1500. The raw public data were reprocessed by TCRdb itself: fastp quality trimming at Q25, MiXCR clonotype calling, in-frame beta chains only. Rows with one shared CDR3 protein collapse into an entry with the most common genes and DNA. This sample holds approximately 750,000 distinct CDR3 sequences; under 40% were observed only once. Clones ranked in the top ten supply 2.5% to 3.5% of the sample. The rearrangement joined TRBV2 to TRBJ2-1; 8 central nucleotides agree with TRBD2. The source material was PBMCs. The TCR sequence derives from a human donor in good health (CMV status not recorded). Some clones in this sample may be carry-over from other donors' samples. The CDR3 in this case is CASSESGTSQYLSRNNEQFF. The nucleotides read TGTGCCAGCAGCGAGTCCGGGACTAGTCAGTATCTTTCACGGAACAATGAGCAGTTCTTC.